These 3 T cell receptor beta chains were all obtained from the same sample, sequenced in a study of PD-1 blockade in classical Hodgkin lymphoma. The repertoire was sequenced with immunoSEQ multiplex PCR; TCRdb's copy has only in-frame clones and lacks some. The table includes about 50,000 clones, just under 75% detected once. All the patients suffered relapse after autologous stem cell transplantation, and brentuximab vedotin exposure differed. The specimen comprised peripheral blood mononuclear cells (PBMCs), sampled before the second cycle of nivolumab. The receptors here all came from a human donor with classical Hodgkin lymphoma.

CDR3 DNA: TGTGCCAGCAGCTTAGGAGGGGGCGCCTTGAGGACTGAAGCTTTCTTT. It is translated as CASSLGGGALRTEAFF. This chain joins TRBV7-2 and TRBJ1-1; 7 nucleotides agree with TRBD1. The CDR3 length is 16 residues. Trimming cost V 1 base and J 5 bases; bases outside gene matches: 10. Germline CDR1 SGHTA, CDR2 FQGNSA.

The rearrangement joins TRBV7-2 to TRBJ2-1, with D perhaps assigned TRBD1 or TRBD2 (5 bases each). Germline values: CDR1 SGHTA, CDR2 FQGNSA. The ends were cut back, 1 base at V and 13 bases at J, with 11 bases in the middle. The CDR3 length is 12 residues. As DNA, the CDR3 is TGTGCCAGCAGCTTAGGTATGGGGGAACAGTTCTTC. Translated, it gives CASSLGMGEQFF.

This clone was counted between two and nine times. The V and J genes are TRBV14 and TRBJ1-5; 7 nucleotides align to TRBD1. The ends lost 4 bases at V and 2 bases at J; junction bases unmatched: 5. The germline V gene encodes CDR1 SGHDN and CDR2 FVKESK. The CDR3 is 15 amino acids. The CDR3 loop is CASSRQGEGNQPQHF. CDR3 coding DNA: TGTGCCAGCAGCCGACAGGGCGAGGGCAATCAGCCCCAGCATTTT.